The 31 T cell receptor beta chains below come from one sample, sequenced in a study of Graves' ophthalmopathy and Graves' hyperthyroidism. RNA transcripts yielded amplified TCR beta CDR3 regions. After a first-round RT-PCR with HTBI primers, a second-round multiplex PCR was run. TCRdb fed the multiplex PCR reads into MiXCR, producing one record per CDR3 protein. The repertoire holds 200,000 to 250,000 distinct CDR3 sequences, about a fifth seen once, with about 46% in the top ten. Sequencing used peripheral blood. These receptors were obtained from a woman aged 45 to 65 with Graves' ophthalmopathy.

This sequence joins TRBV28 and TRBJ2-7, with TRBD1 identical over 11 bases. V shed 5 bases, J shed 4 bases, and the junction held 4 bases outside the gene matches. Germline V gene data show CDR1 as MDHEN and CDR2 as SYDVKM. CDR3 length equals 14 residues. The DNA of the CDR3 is TGTGCCAGCAGTCGGGACAGGGGGGGGTACGAGCAGTACTTC. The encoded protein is CASSRDRGGYEQYF.

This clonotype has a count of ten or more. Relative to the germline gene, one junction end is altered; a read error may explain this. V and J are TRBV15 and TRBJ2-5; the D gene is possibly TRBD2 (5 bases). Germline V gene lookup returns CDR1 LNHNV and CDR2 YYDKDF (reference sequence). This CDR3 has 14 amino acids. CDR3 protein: CAISRDRAAETQYF. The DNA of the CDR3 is TGTGCCATCAGCAGAGATCGAGCGGCAGAGACCCAGTACTTC.

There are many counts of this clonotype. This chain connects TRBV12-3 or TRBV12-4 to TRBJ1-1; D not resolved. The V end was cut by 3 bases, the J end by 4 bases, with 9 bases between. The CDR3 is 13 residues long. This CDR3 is CASSLLRVTEAFF. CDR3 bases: TGTGCCAGCAGTTTGTTAAGGGTCACTGAAGCTTTCTTT.

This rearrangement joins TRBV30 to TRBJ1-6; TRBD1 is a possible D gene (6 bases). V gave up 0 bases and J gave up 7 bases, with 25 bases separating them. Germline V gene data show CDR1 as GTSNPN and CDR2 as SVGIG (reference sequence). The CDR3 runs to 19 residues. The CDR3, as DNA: TGTGCCTGGAGTGTAGAGACAAGGCGAGTCGGGGGGCGGAATTCACCCCTCCACTTT. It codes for CAWSVETRRVGGRNSPLHF.

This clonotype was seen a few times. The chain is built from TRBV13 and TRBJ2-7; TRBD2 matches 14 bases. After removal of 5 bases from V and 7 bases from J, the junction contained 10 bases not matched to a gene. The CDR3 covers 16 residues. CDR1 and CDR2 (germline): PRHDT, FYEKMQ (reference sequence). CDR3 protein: CASSEGLAGDWGEQYF. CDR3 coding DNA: TGTGCCAGCAGCGAGGGACTAGCGGGAGATTGGGGAGAGCAGTACTTC.

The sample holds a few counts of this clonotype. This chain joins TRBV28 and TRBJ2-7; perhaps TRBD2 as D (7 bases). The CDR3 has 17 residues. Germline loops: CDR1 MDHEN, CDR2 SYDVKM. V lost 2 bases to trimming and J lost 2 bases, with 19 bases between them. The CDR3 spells CASSLQGGAASPYEQYF. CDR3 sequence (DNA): TGTGCCAGCAGTTTACAAGGGGGGGCTGCTTCTCCCTACGAGCAGTACTTC.

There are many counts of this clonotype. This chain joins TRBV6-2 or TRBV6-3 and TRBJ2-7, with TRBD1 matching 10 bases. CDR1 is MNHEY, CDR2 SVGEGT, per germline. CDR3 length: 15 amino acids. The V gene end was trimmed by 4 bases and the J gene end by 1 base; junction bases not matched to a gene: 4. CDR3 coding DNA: TGTGCCAGCAGTTCCGGGACAGGGGAATCCTACGAGCAGTACTTC. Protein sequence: CASSSGTGESYEQYF.

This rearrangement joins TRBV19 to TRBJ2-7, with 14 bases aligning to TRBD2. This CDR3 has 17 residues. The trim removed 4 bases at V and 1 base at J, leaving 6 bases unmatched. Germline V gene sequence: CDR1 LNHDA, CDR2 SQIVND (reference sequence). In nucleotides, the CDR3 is TGTGCCAGTAGTAGCGGGACTAGCGGGAGAGGGTCCTACGAGCAGTACTTC. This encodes CASSSGTSGRGSYEQYF.

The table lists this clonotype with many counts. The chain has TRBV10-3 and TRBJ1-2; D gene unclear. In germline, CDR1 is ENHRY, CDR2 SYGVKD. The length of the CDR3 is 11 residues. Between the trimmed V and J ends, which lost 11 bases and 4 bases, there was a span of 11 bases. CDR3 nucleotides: TGTGCCGCCCGAGGCAGCTATGGCTACACCTTC. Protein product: CAARGSYGYTF.

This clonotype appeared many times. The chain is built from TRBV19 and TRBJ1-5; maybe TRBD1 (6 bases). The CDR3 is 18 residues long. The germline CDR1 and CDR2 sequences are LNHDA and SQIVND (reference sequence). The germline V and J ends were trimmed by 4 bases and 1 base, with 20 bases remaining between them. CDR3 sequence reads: CASSTQGRGGSSNQPQHF. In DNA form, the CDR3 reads TGTGCCAGTAGTACCCAGGGGCGCGGGGGTAGCAGCAATCAGCCCCAGCATTTT.

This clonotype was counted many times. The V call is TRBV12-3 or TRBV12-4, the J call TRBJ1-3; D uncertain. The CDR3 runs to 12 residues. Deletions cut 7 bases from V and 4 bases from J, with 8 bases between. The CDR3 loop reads CASKPLGNTIYF. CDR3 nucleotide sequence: TGTGCCAGCAAGCCTCTCGGAAACACCATATATTTT.

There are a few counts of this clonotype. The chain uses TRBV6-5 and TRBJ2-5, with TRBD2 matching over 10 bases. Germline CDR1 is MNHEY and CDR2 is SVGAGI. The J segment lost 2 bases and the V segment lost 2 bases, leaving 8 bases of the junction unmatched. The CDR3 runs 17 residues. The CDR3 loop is CASSYGLAGVDQETQYF. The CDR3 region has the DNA TGTGCCAGCAGTTACGGTCTAGCGGGAGTGGATCAAGAGACCCAGTACTTC.

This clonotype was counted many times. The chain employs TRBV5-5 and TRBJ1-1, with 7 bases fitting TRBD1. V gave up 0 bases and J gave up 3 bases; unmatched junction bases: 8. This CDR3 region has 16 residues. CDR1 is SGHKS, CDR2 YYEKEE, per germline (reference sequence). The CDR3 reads CASSLAGRGTDTEAFF. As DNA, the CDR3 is TGTGCCAGCAGCTTGGCCGGCAGGGGGACGGACACTGAAGCTTTCTTT.

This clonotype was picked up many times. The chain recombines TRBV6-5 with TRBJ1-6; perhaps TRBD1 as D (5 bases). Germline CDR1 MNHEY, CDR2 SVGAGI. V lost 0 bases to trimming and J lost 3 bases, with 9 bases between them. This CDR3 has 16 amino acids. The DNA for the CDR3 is TGTGCCAGCAGTTACTCGAACAGGATCTATAATTCACCCCTCCACTTT. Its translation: CASSYSNRIYNSPLHF.

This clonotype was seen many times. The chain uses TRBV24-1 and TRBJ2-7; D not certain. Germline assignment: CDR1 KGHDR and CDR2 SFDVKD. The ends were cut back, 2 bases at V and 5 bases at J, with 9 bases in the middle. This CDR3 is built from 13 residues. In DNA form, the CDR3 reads TGTGCCACCAGTGATTGCAGCTACCACGAGCAGTACTTC. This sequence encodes CATSDCSYHEQYF.

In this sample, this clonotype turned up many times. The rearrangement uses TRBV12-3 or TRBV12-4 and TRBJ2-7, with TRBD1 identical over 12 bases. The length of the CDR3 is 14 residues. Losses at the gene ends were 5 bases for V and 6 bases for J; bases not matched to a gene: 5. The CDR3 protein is CASSGGTGGIEQYF. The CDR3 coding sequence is TGTGCCAGCAGTGGCGGGACAGGGGGCATCGAGCAGTACTTC.

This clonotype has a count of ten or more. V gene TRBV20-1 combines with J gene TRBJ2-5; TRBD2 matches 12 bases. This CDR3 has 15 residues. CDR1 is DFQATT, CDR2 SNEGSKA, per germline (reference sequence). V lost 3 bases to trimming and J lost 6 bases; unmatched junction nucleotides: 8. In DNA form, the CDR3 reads TGCAGTGCTAGTTTGACTAGCGGGGGCAGGAAGACCCAGTACTTC. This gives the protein CSASLTSGGRKTQYF.

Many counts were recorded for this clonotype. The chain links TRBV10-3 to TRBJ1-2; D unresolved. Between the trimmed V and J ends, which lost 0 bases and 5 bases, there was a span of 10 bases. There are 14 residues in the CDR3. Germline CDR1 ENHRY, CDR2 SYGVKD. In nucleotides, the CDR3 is TGTGCCATCAGTGAGTCGGTACGGACTTATGGCTACACCTTC. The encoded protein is CAISESVRTYGYTF.

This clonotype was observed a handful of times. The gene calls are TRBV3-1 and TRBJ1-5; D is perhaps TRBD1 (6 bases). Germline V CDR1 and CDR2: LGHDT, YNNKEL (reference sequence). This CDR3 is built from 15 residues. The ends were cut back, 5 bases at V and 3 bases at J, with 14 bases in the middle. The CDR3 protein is CASSSSGQNNQPQHF. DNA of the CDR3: TGTGCCAGCAGCTCTTCTGGACAGAACAATCAGCCCCAGCATTTT. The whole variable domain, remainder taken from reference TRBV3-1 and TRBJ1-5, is DTAVSQTPKYLVTQMGNDKSIKCEQNLGHDTMYWYKQDSKKFLKIMFSYNNKELIINETVPNRFSPKSPDKAHLNLHINSLELGDSAVYFCASSSSGQNNQPQHFGDGTRLSIL.

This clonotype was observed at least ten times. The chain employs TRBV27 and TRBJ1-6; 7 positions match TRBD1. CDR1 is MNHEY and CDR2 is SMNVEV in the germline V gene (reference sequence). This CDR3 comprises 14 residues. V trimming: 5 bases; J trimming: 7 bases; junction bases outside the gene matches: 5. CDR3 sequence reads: CASSGDSQNSPLHF. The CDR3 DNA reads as TGTGCCAGCAGTGGGGACAGTCAGAATTCACCCCTCCACTTT.

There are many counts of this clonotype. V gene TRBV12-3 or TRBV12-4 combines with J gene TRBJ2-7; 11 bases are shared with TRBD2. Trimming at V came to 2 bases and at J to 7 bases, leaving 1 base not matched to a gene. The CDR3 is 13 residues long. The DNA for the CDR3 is TGTGCCAGCAGTTTACGACTAGCGGGAGAGCAGTACTTC. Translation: CASSLRLAGEQYF.

The CDR3 sequence: CASSSPRTGERNTIYF. Here the CDR3 DNA reads TGTGCCAGCAGTTCCCCTCGGACAGGGGAGAGAAACACCATATATTTT. This rearrangement joins TRBV6-5 to TRBJ1-3; 9 bases are shared with TRBD1. V was clipped by 4 bases and J by 5 bases; unmatched bases: 9. This CDR3 has 16 residues. Germline CDR1 MNHEY, CDR2 SVGAGI.

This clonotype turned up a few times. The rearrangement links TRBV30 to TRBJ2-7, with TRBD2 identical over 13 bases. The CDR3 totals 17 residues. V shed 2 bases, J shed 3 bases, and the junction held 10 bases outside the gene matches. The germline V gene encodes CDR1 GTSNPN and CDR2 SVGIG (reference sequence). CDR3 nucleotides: TGTGCCTGGAGTACGTCCGGGACTAGCGGGATTGGCTACGAGCAGTACTTC. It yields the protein CAWSTSGTSGIGYEQYF.

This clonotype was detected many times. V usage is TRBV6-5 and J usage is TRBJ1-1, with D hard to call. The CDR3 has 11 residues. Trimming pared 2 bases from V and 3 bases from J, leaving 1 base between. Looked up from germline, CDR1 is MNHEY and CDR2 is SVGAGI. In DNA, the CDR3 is TGTGCCAGCAGTTACCACACTGAAGCTTTCTTT. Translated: CASSYHTEAFF.

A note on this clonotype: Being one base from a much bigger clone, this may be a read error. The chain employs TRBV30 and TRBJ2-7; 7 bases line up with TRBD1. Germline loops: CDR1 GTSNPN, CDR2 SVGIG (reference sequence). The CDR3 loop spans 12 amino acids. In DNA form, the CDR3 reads TGTGCCTGGGCCACAGGGGCCTACGGGCAGTACTTC. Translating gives CAWATGAYGQYF.

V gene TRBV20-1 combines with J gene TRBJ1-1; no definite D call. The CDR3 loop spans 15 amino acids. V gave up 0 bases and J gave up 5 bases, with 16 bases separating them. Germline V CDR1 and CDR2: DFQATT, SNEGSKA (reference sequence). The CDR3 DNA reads TGCAGTGCTAGAGATCGGGGAGGCGGGGATACTGAAGCTTTCTTT. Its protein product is CSARDRGGGDTEAFF.

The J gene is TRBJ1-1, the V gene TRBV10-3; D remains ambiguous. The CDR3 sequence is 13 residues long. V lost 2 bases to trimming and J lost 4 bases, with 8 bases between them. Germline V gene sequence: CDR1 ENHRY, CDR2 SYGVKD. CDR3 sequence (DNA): TGTGCCATCAGTGAGGGGGAGGGCACTGAAGCTTTCTTT. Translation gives CAISEGEGTEAFF.

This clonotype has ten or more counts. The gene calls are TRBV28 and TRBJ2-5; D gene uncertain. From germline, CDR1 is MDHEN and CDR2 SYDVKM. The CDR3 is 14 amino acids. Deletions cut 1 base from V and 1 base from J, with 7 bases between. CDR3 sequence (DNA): TGTGCCAGCAGTTTATTGCAGTCCCAAGAGACCCAGTACTTC. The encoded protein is CASSLLQSQETQYF.

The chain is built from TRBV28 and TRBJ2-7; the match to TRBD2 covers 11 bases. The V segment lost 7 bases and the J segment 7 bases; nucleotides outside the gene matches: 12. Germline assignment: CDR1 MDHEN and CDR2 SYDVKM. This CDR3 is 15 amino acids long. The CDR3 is CASTSGGTFVLEQYF. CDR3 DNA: TGTGCCAGCACTAGCGGGGGGACGTTTGTGTTAGAGCAGTACTTC.

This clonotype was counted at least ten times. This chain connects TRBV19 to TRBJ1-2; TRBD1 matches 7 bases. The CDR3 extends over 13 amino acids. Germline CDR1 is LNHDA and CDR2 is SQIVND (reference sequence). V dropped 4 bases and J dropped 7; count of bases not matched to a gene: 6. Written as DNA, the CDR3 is TGTGCCAGTAGTACCCTGACAGGGCCTGGCTACACCTTC. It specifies CASSTLTGPGYTF. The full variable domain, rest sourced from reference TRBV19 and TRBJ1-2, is DGGITQSPKYLFRKEGQNVTLSCEQNLNHDAMYWYRQDPGQGLRLIYYSQIVNDFQKGDIAEGYSVSREKKESFPLTVTSAQKNPTAFYLCASSTLTGPGYTFGSGTRLTVV.

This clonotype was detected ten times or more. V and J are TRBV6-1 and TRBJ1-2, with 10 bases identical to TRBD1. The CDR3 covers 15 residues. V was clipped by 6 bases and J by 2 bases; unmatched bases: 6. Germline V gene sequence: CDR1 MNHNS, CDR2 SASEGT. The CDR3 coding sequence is TGTGCCAGCAGCCCGCCGGGACAGGGGAACTATGGCTACACCTTC. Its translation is CASSPPGQGNYGYTF.